These 15 T cell receptor beta chains were all obtained from the same sample, sequenced in a study of T cells in Graves' hyperthyroidism and ophthalmopathy. Amplified TCR beta CDR3 regions derived from RNA transcripts. With the HTBI primer set, the TCR CDR3 went through a first round of RT-PCR. TCRdb passed the multiplex PCR reads through MiXCR, listing each CDR3 protein once. Of 380,000 or so distinct CDR3 sequences listed, 19% were seen once; the top ten hold about 3.7%. The material sequenced was blood. The origin of the receptors is a woman aged 18-30 years with Graves' hyperthyroidism.

This clonotype was seen ten or more times. The J gene is TRBJ2-7, the V gene TRBV28, with 9 bases identical to TRBD1. Unmatched junction bases numbered 9, after V lost 4 bases and J lost 2 bases. The germline V gene encodes CDR1 MDHEN and CDR2 SYDVKM. The CDR3 is 16 amino acids. CDR3 nucleotides: TGTGCCAGCAGTTGGACCTACCGGGACAGGGCCTACGAGCAGTACTTC. Translated: CASSWTYRDRAYEQYF.

There are many counts of this clonotype. The rearrangement uses TRBV7-2 and TRBJ2-5; either TRBD1 or TRBD2 may fit D (5 bases each). The germline gives CDR1 SGHTA, CDR2 FQGNSA. CDR3 length: 16 amino acids. V shed 7 bases and J shed 3 bases, with 21 bases lying between them. CDR3 coding DNA: TGTGCCAGCAACATCATAGGGGTGCCCGGGGAAGAGACCCAGTACTTC. Amino acids: CASNIIGVPGEETQYF. Full variable domain (remainder filled in from reference TRBV7-2 and TRBJ2-5): GAGVSQSPSNKVTEKGKDVELRCDPISGHTALYWYRQSLGQGLEFLIYFQGNSAPDKSGLPSDRFSAERTGGSVSTLTIQRTQQEDSAVYLCASNIIGVPGEETQYFGPGTRLLVL.

This clonotype has at least ten counts. The chain carries TRBV9 and TRBJ1-1; 8 bases line up with TRBD1. This CDR3 comprises 15 residues. The V and J ends lost 4 bases and 6 bases, in that order; junction bases with no gene match: 11. Germline V gene data show CDR1 as SGDLS and CDR2 as YYNGEE. The CDR3 DNA follows: TGTGCCAGCAGCCCTCACCCGACAGGGGTAGCTGAAGCTTTCTTT. Protein: CASSPHPTGVAEAFF.

At least ten counts were recorded for this clonotype. The chain is built from TRBV28 and TRBJ1-2; 8 bases align to TRBD1. The V and J ends lost 5 bases and 3 bases, in that order; junction bases with no gene match: 8. Germline values: CDR1 MDHEN, CDR2 SYDVKM. The CDR3 has 15 amino acids. CDR3 DNA: TGTGCCAGCAGTGCGCAATTGGGACAGGACTATGGCTACACCTTC. This gives the protein CASSAQLGQDYGYTF.

V and J are TRBV27 and TRBJ2-4; 9 bases line up with TRBD1. Germline-derived CDR1 and CDR2 are MNHEY and SMNVEV (reference sequence). There are 16 residues in the CDR3. V lost 5 bases to trimming and J lost 4 bases; unmatched junction nucleotides: 9. CDR3 nucleotides: TGTGCCAGCAGTCCGGGACAGGGAATTCCAAAAAACATTCAGTACTTC. Translating gives CASSPGQGIPKNIQYF.

This clonotype has a count of ten or more. The genes are TRBV7-8 and TRBJ2-5; D unresolved. This CDR3 spans 13 amino acids. Trimming shortened V by 1 base and J by 9 bases, and 12 bases separated the two germline ends. From germline, CDR1 is SGHVS and CDR2 FQNEAQ. This CDR3 is CASSLGLPSAQYF. The CDR3 nucleotides are TGTGCCAGCAGCTTAGGACTTCCCTCGGCCCAGTACTTC. The full variable domain, completed using reference TRBV7-8 and TRBJ2-5, is GAGVSQSPRYKVAKRGQDVALRCDPISGHVSLFWYQQALGQGPEFLTYFQNEAQLDKSGLPSDRFFAERPEGSVSTLKIQRTQQEDSAVYLCASSLGLPSAQYFGPGTRLLVL.

Many counts were recorded for this clonotype. This rearrangement joins TRBV14 to TRBJ1-1; D call uncertain. This CDR3 spans 16 amino acids. Trimming removed 0 bases from V and 0 bases from J, with 11 bases in between. Germline values: CDR1 SGHDN, CDR2 FVKESK. In DNA, the CDR3 is TGTGCCAGCAGCCAAGATTATGAGGGCCTGAACACTGAAGCTTTCTTT. Protein product: CASSQDYEGLNTEAFF.

At least ten counts were recorded for this clonotype. V gene TRBV20-1 combines with J gene TRBJ2-5; no clear D. CDR3 length: 13 residues. Germline CDR1 DFQATT, CDR2 SNEGSKA (reference sequence). Trimming shortened V by 5 bases and J by 1 base, and 11 bases separated the two germline ends. CDR3 amino acids: CSAFPTPQETQYF. DNA of the CDR3: TGCAGTGCTTTCCCCACGCCCCAAGAGACCCAGTACTTC.

The sample holds many counts of this clonotype. The chain combines TRBV29-1 with TRBJ1-1; D is perhaps TRBD1 (6 bases). The germline V gene has CDR1 SQVTM and CDR2 ANQGSEA. The CDR3 is 13 amino acids. Trimming cost V 8 bases and J 1 base, with 14 bases left between them. The CDR3 spells CSSRQAPNTEAFF. DNA for the CDR3: TGCAGCTCTAGACAGGCTCCGAACACTGAAGCTTTCTTT.

This clonotype was recorded many times. CDR3 in DNA: TGCAGTGCTCAAAAACCCGGAGGCAATCAGCCCCAGCATTTT. It translates to CSAQKPGGNQPQHF. The chain has TRBV20-1 and TRBJ1-5; D is undetermined. There are 14 residues in the CDR3. Germline CDR1 reads DFQATT; CDR2 reads SNEGSKA (reference sequence). The V end lost 5 bases, the J end lost 2 bases, and 13 bases lay between the germline ends.

CDR3 loop: CASSYQGWETQYF. In nucleotides, the CDR3 is TGTGCCAGCAGTTACCAGGGATGGGAGACCCAGTACTTC. This chain uses TRBV6-4 with TRBJ2-5; D possibly corresponds to TRBD1 (5 bases). The ends were cut back, 5 bases at V and 5 bases at J, with 12 bases in the middle. CDR1 is MRHNA, CDR2 SNTAGT, per germline. The CDR3 spans 13 residues.

This clonotype was detected many times. The chain is built from TRBV18 and TRBJ1-2, with a possible D match to TRBD1 (5 bases). Trimming shortened V by 8 bases and J by 5 bases, and 18 bases separated the two germline ends. This CDR3 has 14 amino acids. Germline values: CDR1 KGHSH, CDR2 LQKENI. CDR3: CASKPPGPDYGYTF. The DNA of the CDR3 is TGTGCCAGCAAACCACCGGGACCGGATTATGGCTACACCTTC. Combining the CDR3 with reference TRBV18 and TRBJ1-2 gives the whole variable domain NAGVMQNPRHLVRRRGQEARLRCSPMKGHSHVYWYRQLPEEGLKFMVYLQKENIIDESGMPKERFSAEFPKEGPSILRIQQVVRGDSAAYFCASKPPGPDYGYTFGSGTRLTVV.

This clonotype was seen repeatedly, ten times or more. The chain joins TRBV2 to TRBJ1-5, with 9 bases matching TRBD1. The V and J ends lost 4 bases and 6 bases, in that order; junction bases with no gene match: 7. Germline V gene sequence: CDR1 SNHLY, CDR2 FYNNEI. The CDR3 has 15 amino acids. CDR3: CASSATGGGGQPQHF. The CDR3 DNA reads TGTGCCAGCAGTGCGACAGGGGGAGGAGGTCAGCCCCAGCATTTT.

This clonotype was counted many times. The rearrangement links TRBV5-1 to TRBJ2-7; 7 nucleotides match TRBD1. Germline V gene data show CDR1 as SGHRS and CDR2 as YFSETQ. Trimming removed 5 bases from V and 3 bases from J; junction bases left unmatched: 5. CDR3 length: 13 amino acids. CDR3 in DNA: TGCGCCAGCAGACCCGGGACAGACTACGAGCAGTACTTC. Protein sequence: CASRPGTDYEQYF.

This clonotype was seen only a few times. V is TRBV19 and J is TRBJ1-3; TRBD1 is a possible D gene (6 bases). The V end lost 9 bases, the J end lost 9 bases, and 30 bases lay between the germline ends. The germline gives CDR1 LNHDA, CDR2 SQIVND (reference sequence). The CDR3 consists of 17 residues. CDR3 loop: CASLGLLDSVARATIYF. CDR3 bases: TGTGCCAGCCTCGGTTTACTGGACAGCGTTGCCCGCGCCACCATATATTTT.